One and the same sample provided the 20 T cell receptor beta chains below, sequenced in a study of T cell repertoires in cytomegalovirus infection. These TCRs are of unknown antigen specificity. TCRdb itself ran the reads through MiXCR, one entry per CDR3 protein. Seen here are about 770,000 distinct CDR3 sequences, 25% to 30% observed once, and the top ten hold less than 15%. The sample was cultured CD8+ T cells from PBMCs, taken from culture after CMV antigen stimulation. These receptor sequences come from a human donor in good health (CMV status not recorded). Some clones in this sample may be carry-over from other donors' samples.

This clonotype came up a few times. This chain links TRBV28 with TRBJ2-2, with a weak D call TRBD1 (6 bases). Trimming cost V 6 bases and J 8 bases, with 16 bases left between them. The V gene's germline CDR1 is MDHEN and CDR2 SYDVKM. This CDR3 contains 14 residues. CDR3 nucleotide sequence: TGTGCCAGCAGGCTAAGACCGGGACAAGGGGAGCTGTTTTTT. This sequence encodes CASRLRPGQGELFF. Supplemented by reference TRBV28 and TRBJ2-2, the full variable domain reads DVKVTQSSRYLVKRTGEKVFLECVQDMDHENMFWYRQDPGLGLRLIYFSYDVKMKEKGDIPEGYSVSREKKERFSLILESASTNQTSMYLCASRLRPGQGELFFGEGSRLTVL.

This clonotype has ten or more counts. This sequence joins TRBV6-5 and TRBJ2-3; tentatively, D is TRBD1 (6 bases). Germline V gene lookup returns CDR1 MNHEY and CDR2 SVGAGI. This CDR3 is built from 15 residues. V was trimmed by 2 bases and J by 0 bases, leaving 9 bases between them. CDR3 protein: CASSYIQGSTDTQYF. The DNA of the CDR3 is TGTGCCAGCAGTTACATACAGGGTAGCACAGATACGCAGTATTTT.

As concerns this clonotype: This may be a read error: a much more frequent sequence differs by one nucleotide. This rearrangement joins TRBV7-2 to TRBJ2-3; 8 nucleotides align to TRBD2. CDR3 length: 15 amino acids. CDR1 is SGHTA and CDR2 is FQGNSA in the germline V gene. Trimming took 4 bases from V and 13 from J; bases not matched to a gene: 16. CDR3 region: CASSSEGDNGGAKYF. The CDR3 DNA is TGTGCCAGCAGCTCCGAGGGCGATAACGGGGGGGCAAAGTATTTT.

The chain recombines TRBV27 with TRBJ1-6; no clear D gene. The CDR3 spans 15 residues. Germline V lookup: CDR1 MNHEY, CDR2 SMNVEV (reference sequence). V lost 4 bases and J 7 bases, leaving 14 bases between the germline ends. The CDR3 sequence is CASSSQPLINSPLHF. CDR3 nucleotides: TGTGCCAGCAGTTCACAGCCGCTAATCAATTCACCCCTCCACTTT.

This sequence joins TRBV12-5 and TRBJ2-1, with D perhaps TRBD1 (5 bases). Trimming cost V 1 base and J 13 bases, with 8 bases left between them. Germline loops: CDR1 LGHNT, CDR2 FRNRAP. The CDR3 contains 11 residues. CDR3 nucleotide sequence: TGTGCTAGTGGTTTGGGGGGCCGACAGTTCTTC. It is translated as CASGLGGRQFF.

The V call is TRBV6-1, the J call TRBJ2-1; maybe TRBD2 (7 bases). CDR1 and CDR2 from the germline V gene are MNHNS and SASEGT. Between the trimmed V and J ends, which lost 7 bases and 8 bases, there was a span of 21 bases. This CDR3 spans 15 amino acids. CDR3 sequence (DNA): TGTGCCAGCACTACGACTCGGGGGGCTGGAGATGAGCAGTTCTTC. It encodes CASTTTRGAGDEQFF.

This clonotype was detected many times. The chain combines TRBV7-2 with TRBJ2-1, with D perhaps being TRBD1 or TRBD2 (5 bases each). V shed 1 base and J shed 7 bases, with 11 bases lying between them. The germline gives CDR1 SGHTA, CDR2 FQGNSA. The CDR3 runs 14 residues. CDR3 amino acids: CASSLGGTGNEQFF. CDR3 DNA: TGTGCCAGCAGCTTAGGGGGGACGGGGAATGAGCAGTTCTTC. Full variable domain (remainder filled in from reference TRBV7-2 and TRBJ2-1): GAGVSQSPSNKVTEKGKDVELRCDPISGHTALYWYRQSLGQGLEFLIYFQGNSAPDKSGLPSDRFSAERTGGSVSTLTIQRTQQEDSAVYLCASSLGGTGNEQFFGPGTRLTVL.

This rearrangement joins TRBV19 to TRBJ1-1, with D perhaps matching TRBD1 (5 bases). The germline V gene has CDR1 LNHDA and CDR2 SQIVND (reference sequence). This CDR3 is built from 14 residues. V was clipped by 3 bases and J by 7 bases, with 15 bases between them. In DNA, the CDR3 is TGTGCCAGTAGTATGGGACTAGGAATTCTTGAAGCTTTCTTT. Translation gives CASSMGLGILEAFF.

The chain uses TRBV9 and TRBJ1-3; D gene ambiguous. CDR1 is SGDLS, CDR2 YYNGEE, per germline. With 0 bases removed from V and 0 bases from J, the gap between germline ends came to 7 bases. The CDR3 runs 15 residues. The CDR3 bases are TGTGCCAGCAGCGTAGCGTCCTACTCTGGAAACACCATATATTTT. This translates into CASSVASYSGNTIYF.

This clonotype turned up a few times. The chain uses TRBV19 and TRBJ2-5; D is ambiguous. The germline gives CDR1 LNHDA, CDR2 SQIVND (reference sequence). Trimming cost V 5 bases and J 2 bases, with 12 bases left between them. This CDR3 has 14 amino acids. The CDR3 sequence: CASSAPSEQETQYF. CDR3 DNA sequence: TGTGCCAGTAGTGCCCCCTCGGAGCAAGAGACCCAGTACTTC.

This clonotype was observed a few times. The chain recombines TRBV12-3 or TRBV12-4 with TRBJ1-5; D call uncertain. V lost 2 bases, J lost 2 bases, and 13 bases lay in between. The CDR3 sequence is 16 residues long. The CDR3 DNA is TGTGCCAGCAGTTTAACTTCTCCAGGTGGCAATCAGCCCCAGCATTTT. Its protein is CASSLTSPGGNQPQHF.

This clonotype was seen a handful of times. The DNA for the CDR3 is TGTGCCAGCAGCGTAGGGGGCAAAGGACTCACCTCCTCAGCCAAAAACATTCAGTACTTC. Translating it yields CASSVGGKGLTSSAKNIQYF. V gene TRBV7-6 combines with J gene TRBJ2-4; 7 bases align to TRBD1. The CDR3 has 20 residues. Trimming at V came to 5 bases and at J to 0 bases, leaving 19 bases not matched to a gene. Germline V lookup: CDR1 SGHVS, CDR2 FNYEAQ.

This chain uses TRBV27 with TRBJ2-5, with D uncertain. The CDR3 has 13 amino acids. From germline, CDR1 is MNHEY and CDR2 SMNVEV (reference sequence). The V end was cut by 7 bases, the J end by 5 bases, with 14 bases between. The CDR3 protein is CASTLPLGETQYF. The CDR3 region has the DNA TGTGCCAGCACCCTGCCCCTGGGGGAGACCCAGTACTTC.

The chain is built from TRBV27 and TRBJ1-1, with a possible D match to TRBD1 (5 bases). CDR1 and CDR2 (germline): MNHEY, SMNVEV (reference sequence). The CDR3 runs to 15 residues. V lost 0 bases and J 7 bases, leaving 15 bases between the germline ends. The chain's CDR3 is CASSLSAGWTREAFF. In DNA, the CDR3 is TGTGCCAGCAGTTTATCGGCCGGGTGGACACGTGAAGCTTTCTTT.

CDR3: CASSFPRKNTEAFF. The CDR3 DNA is TGTGCCAGCAGTTTCCCCCGCAAGAACACTGAAGCTTTCTTT. J is TRBJ1-1 and V is TRBV12-3 or TRBV12-4; no definite D call. CDR3 length: 14 residues. Trimming shortened V by 3 bases and J by 1 base, and 9 bases separated the two germline ends.

This clonotype has just a few counts. The J gene is TRBJ2-5, the V gene TRBV2; D is perhaps TRBD1 (5 bases). CDR1 is SNHLY, CDR2 FYNNEI, per germline. V dropped 7 bases and J dropped 3 bases, with 24 bases sitting between them. The CDR3 sequence is 17 residues long. The CDR3 protein is CASNGLMKDRPKETQYF. CDR3 sequence (DNA): TGTGCCAGCAACGGGCTTATGAAAGACAGACCCAAAGAGACCCAGTACTTC.

This chain connects TRBV10-2 to TRBJ1-3; possibly TRBD1 for D (6 bases). CDR1 WSHSY and CDR2 SAAADI come from the germline V gene. CDR3 size: 15 residues. Deletions cut 8 bases from V and 2 bases from J, with 16 bases between. The CDR3: CASLTGMGPGNTIYF. In DNA, the CDR3 is TGCGCCAGCTTAACAGGGATGGGGCCTGGAAACACCATATATTTT.

The gene calls are TRBV5-4 and TRBJ2-2, with unresolved D. V lost 8 bases to trimming and J lost 5 bases, with 7 bases between them. Germline V CDR1 and CDR2: SGHNT, YYREEE (reference sequence). The CDR3 has 11 amino acids. CDR3 protein: CASEVTGELFF. The CDR3 nucleotides are TGTGCCAGTGAGGTGACCGGGGAGCTGTTTTTT.

The rearrangement uses TRBV28 and TRBJ2-7; 8 bases are a match to TRBD2. The ends lost 3 bases at V and 5 bases at J; junction bases unmatched: 9. This CDR3 has 15 amino acids. CDR1 and CDR2 from the germline V gene are MDHEN and SYDVKM. CDR3 DNA sequence: TGTGCCAGCAGTTTGGGCGGGGGGATTAGAGACGAGCAGTACGTC. This sequence encodes CASSLGGGIRDEQYV.

This clonotype showed up just a few times. The rearrangement links TRBV5-1 to TRBJ1-1, with TRBD1 identical over 10 bases. CDR1 SGHRS and CDR2 YFSETQ come from the germline V gene. The CDR3 loop spans 15 amino acids. The junction had 7 bases not matched to a gene; V was cut back by 5 bases and J by 3 bases. CDR3 amino acids: CASSRTGTGDTEAFF. As DNA, the CDR3 is TGCGCCAGCAGTCGTACCGGGACAGGGGACACTGAAGCTTTCTTT. The whole variable domain, filled in from reference TRBV5-1 and TRBJ1-1, reads KAGVTQTPRYLIKTRGQQVTLSCSPISGHRSVSWYQQTPGQGLQFLFEYFSETQRNKGNFPGRFSGRQFSNSRSEMNVSTLELGDSALYLCASSRTGTGDTEAFFGQGTRLTVV.